These 10 T cell receptor beta chains came from one sample sequenced in a study of CD8 T cells in Susac syndrome. RNA in amounts of about 0.5 to 1 ug was reverse transcribed with random hexamers. One entry per CDR3 protein results from TCRdb running MiXCR on the immunoSEQ multiplex PCR reads. The sample carries 200,000 or so distinct CDR3 sequences, about 95% recorded once. The specimen was CD4+ T cells from PBMCs. These receptors all come from a human donor with multiple sclerosis.

The chain employs TRBV30 and TRBJ2-1; TRBD2 aligns across 10 bases. Germline V gives CDR1 GTSNPN, CDR2 SVGIG (reference sequence). The V and J ends lost 5 bases and 6 bases, in that order; junction bases with no gene match: 4. This CDR3 has 13 residues. CDR3 in amino acids: CAWSSGSSNEQFF. DNA of the CDR3: TGTGCCTGGTCTAGCGGGAGTTCCAATGAGCAGTTCTTC. Looking up the rest from reference TRBV30 and TRBJ2-1 gives the full variable domain: SQTIHQWPATLVQPVGSPLSLECTVEGTSNPNLYWYRQAAGRGLQLLFYSVGIGQISSEVPQNLSASRPQDRQFILSSKKLLLSDSGFYLCAWSSGSSNEQFFGPGTRLTVL.

In this sample, this clonotype turned up once. The chain combines TRBV3-1 with TRBJ1-1, with a weak D call TRBD1 (5 bases). Per the germline V gene, CDR1 is LGHDT and CDR2 is YNNKEL (reference sequence). The ends were cut back, 3 bases at V and 1 base at J, with 12 bases in the middle. There are 15 residues in the CDR3. This CDR3 reads CASSQAGTGNTEAFF. The CDR3 DNA follows: TGTGCCAGCAGCCAGGCCGGGACGGGGAACACTGAAGCTTTCTTT.

CDR3 in DNA: TGTGCCTGGAGTGTAACCCATAACTACGAGCAGTACTTC. This encodes CAWSVTHNYEQYF. The chain is built from TRBV30 and TRBJ2-7; unclear D gene. The CDR3 totals 13 residues. Germline CDR1 reads GTSNPN; CDR2 reads SVGIG (reference sequence). V dropped 0 bases and J dropped 3 bases, with 9 bases sitting between them.

This sequence joins TRBV7-9 and TRBJ2-7; 7 bases align to TRBD1. The germline CDR1 and CDR2 sequences are SEHNR and FQNEAQ (reference sequence). J lost 2 bases, V lost 8 bases, and 3 bases had no gene match. This CDR3 has 12 residues. The CDR3 DNA sequence: TGTGCCAGCGCCACAGGGGCCTACGAGCAGTACTTC. Residues: CASATGAYEQYF.

The V and J genes are TRBV6-6 and TRBJ2-7, with a weak D call TRBD2 (5 bases). Germline assignment: CDR1 MNHNY and CDR2 SVGAGI (reference sequence). The CDR3 has 13 amino acids. V was cut by 2 bases and J by 1 base, with 6 bases left in between. CDR3: CASSYGESYEQYF. CDR3 coding DNA: TGTGCCAGCAGTTACGGGGAGTCCTACGAGCAGTACTTC.

There are a few counts of this clonotype. The chain recombines TRBV7-9 with TRBJ2-7, with D maybe TRBD1 (6 bases). CDR3 length: 14 amino acids. The germline V gene has CDR1 SEHNR and CDR2 FQNEAQ (reference sequence). Trimming took 3 bases from V and 3 from J, leaving 12 bases between them. The CDR3 coding sequence is TGTGCCAGCAGCTTGAGGCAGGGGCGCTACGAGCAGTACTTC. As protein: CASSLRQGRYEQYF.

The chain combines TRBV7-8 with TRBJ1-2; 9 positions agree with TRBD1. Germline CDR1 and CDR2: SGHVS and FQNEAQ. Germline trimming cut 9 bases from V and 4 bases from J; bases unmatched to any gene: 12. The CDR3 extends over 15 amino acids. CDR3 loop: CASYSGTGQVYGYTF. In DNA form, the CDR3 reads TGTGCCAGTTATTCCGGGACAGGGCAGGTCTATGGCTACACCTTC.

This clonotype was detected only once. The V gene is TRBV20-1, the J gene TRBJ2-7; D perhaps matches TRBD2 (5 bases). V was shortened by 3 bases and J by 3 bases, with 12 bases between the two germline ends. Germline V CDR1 and CDR2: DFQATT, SNEGSKA (reference sequence). The CDR3 sequence is 13 residues long. CDR3 sequence reads: CSARREGLYEQYF. CDR3 DNA: TGCAGTGCTAGGAGGGAAGGTCTCTACGAGCAGTACTTC.

The CDR3 loop is CSVATRTSTDTQYF. The CDR3 DNA follows: TGCAGCGTGGCCACCCGAACTAGCACAGATACGCAGTATTTT. The V gene is TRBV29-1, the J gene TRBJ2-3; D is undetermined. Germline assignment: CDR1 SQVTM and CDR2 ANQGSEA. V lost 6 bases and J lost 0, with 13 bases in between. There are 14 residues in the CDR3.

J is TRBJ1-1 and V is TRBV28; a possible D gene is TRBD1 (5 bases). This CDR3 contains 13 residues. Germline V CDR1 and CDR2: MDHEN, SYDVKM. Trimming cost V 6 bases and J 0 bases, with 8 bases left between them. CDR3 DNA sequence: TGTGCCAGCAGAGGGGTCCTGAACACTGAAGCTTTCTTT. It is translated as CASRGVLNTEAFF.